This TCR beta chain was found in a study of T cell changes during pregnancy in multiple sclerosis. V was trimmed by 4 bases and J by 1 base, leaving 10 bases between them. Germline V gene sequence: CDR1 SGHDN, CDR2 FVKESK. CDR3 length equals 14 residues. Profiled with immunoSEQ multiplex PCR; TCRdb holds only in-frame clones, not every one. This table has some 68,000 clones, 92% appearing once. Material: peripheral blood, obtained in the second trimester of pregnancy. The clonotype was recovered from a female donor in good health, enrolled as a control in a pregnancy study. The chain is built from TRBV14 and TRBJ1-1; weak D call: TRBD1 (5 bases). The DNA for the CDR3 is TGTGCCAGCAGCCTGACAGATTCGAACACTGAAGCTTTCTTT. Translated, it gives CASSLTDSNTEAFF.